This TCR beta chain derives from a study of cytomegalovirus exposure and HLA in healthy donors (dated by TCRdb to 2016 to 2017). Turning to the overall study: In an earlier analysis of some 610 of the donors, 250 to 300 Gb of sequence data and approximately 120 million unique TCR beta sequences from about 190 million T cells were reported. Both class I and class II loci were covered by HLA typing, at four-digit resolution. Donor age, sex, ethnicity and CMV serostatus were collected together with the repertoire data. About 300 gigabases of sequencing data and around 87 million unique TCR sequences were included in an early release covering around 600 HLA-typed donors. Using immunosequencing, the study profiled T cell repertoires from 550 to 750 subjects and related those repertoires to cytomegalovirus serostatus. The study aimed to test whether cataloging public T cell receptors could reveal signatures of past pathogen exposure. Four to six DR-DQ haplotypes were handled as single units for association and clustering, since linkage in the cohort was strong. Among the roughly 400 genotyped donors, 81% belonged to the genetic ancestry cluster associated with self-reported Caucasian donors. A later genetic analysis used genome-wide SNP genotypes for about 60% of the roughly 670 donors, treating that subset as a discovery cohort. All discovery cohort repertoires had been generated using a single sequencing platform. On average, 235,054 unique TCR beta nucleotide sequences were sequenced per donor among more than 350 genotyped donors of the cohort, with about 19% of those sequences being non-productive. An earlier analysis of 587 of the donors used high-throughput TCR beta sequencing to judge whether each TCR beta V gene segment behaved as functional or pseudogenic. Besides the first cohort of approximately 710 subjects, a separate validation cohort made up of 90 to 150 different subjects was used. To study patterns of TCR occurrence, a later analysis re-analyzed previously published TCR beta repertoires from 650 to 750 donors and added high-resolution HLA genotyping. In the later analysis, no new phenotypic data were used to find candidate immune exposures; instead, reliance was placed on TCR beta sequences and their occurrence across donors. High-throughput TCR immunosequencing, statistical association of individual TCRs with disease status, and machine learning were combined to predict cytomegalovirus infection status. Typing coverage differed by locus: A, B, C, DRB1 and DQB1 were typed in roughly 629-630 donors, DQA1 in approximately 520, DPA1 in some 610, and DPB1 in 450 to 480. Results and caveats for the whole study, not just this receptor: When HLA alleles, especially DR and DQ, strongly co-occurred, TCR associations were difficult to assign to individual alleles. A further reported finding was that TCR beta sequences accurately predicted the HLA-A and HLA-B alleles for most subjects in the first cohort. Most TCR sequences were seen in very few donors, while some public TCRs were found in many individuals. The classifier was reported to diagnose cytomegalovirus status with high specificity and sensitivity in both the original and validation cohorts. In a later analysis, the rate of TCR association differed among HLA loci, with DRB1 alleles having the most associated TCRs and HLA-C alleles having the fewest. The study gave a list of about 160 TCR beta chains associated with cytomegalovirus. In a later analysis, most CMV-associated TCR beta chains were found to appear HLA-restricted, with HLA associations seemingly driven largely by CMV exposure. A later analysis associated 16,951 TCR beta sequences with specific HLA alleles at a false discovery rate of 0.05. Only TCR beta chains were sequenced in this cohort, and the absence of alpha or paired-chain data limited detectable features. In vitro tests confirmed that a few of the cytomegalovirus-associated TCR beta chains recognize cytomegalovirus antigens. Because counts were too low, some 17 rarely observed V segments, including chromosome 9 orphons, were excluded from the earlier analysis of about 500 of the donors. Because HLA typing was unavailable for some donors at each locus, only the typed subset was used in association tests. Correlated functional status among segregating V segments might reflect linkage disequilibrium, but an unknown experimental factor could not be ruled out. For the cohort, immune exposure information was limited to CMV serostatus. Because the 87-base-pair reads could not distinguish some IMGT-functional V segments, including TRBV6-2 and TRBV6-3, those segments were excluded. In a later analysis, several top co-occurrence clusters were reported to appear linked to parvovirus B19, influenza, CMV and Epstein-Barr virus. Compared with the roughly 670-donor mean, donors in an Asian-associated ancestry cluster had fewer N-insertions in productive TCRs, according to a later genetic analysis. In an earlier analysis of several hundred of the donors, most TCR beta V segments were observed in productive rearrangements about 87% or about 30% of the time, broadly matching IMGT annotations. The authors suggested that the approach could potentially be extended to other disease states and immunological phenotypes. The sequencing pipeline was judged likely to have produced a cluster of highly shared sequence variants as a technical artifact. The presence/absence analyses assumed that sequencing depth was roughly uniform across donors, and that assumption may not be true. A later analysis found that HLA-associated TCR beta chains were more clonally expanded and had lower generation probabilities than equally common non-associated chains. A later genetic analysis associated a missense DCLRE1C variant with V-gene and J-gene trimming of TCR beta chains, and an independent cohort replicated the association.

Library preparation used the immunoSEQ multiplex PCR assay. The multiplex PCR relied on a mix of 60 forward primers for TCR Vbeta segments and 13 reverse primers for TCR Jbeta segments. A multiplex PCR assay on genomic DNA amplified the CDR3 region of rearranged TCR beta genes. On the Illumina HiSeq System, the amplified TCR beta libraries were sequenced as 87-base-pair reads. Under the source paper's analysis protocol: A later analysis tallied around 80 million unique TCR beta chains across the roughly 610 repertoires, and roughly 11 million of those chains were shared by two or more donors. Raw reads were error-corrected and collapsed into unique sequences with a nearest-neighbor algorithm that merged closely related sequences to remove PCR and sequencing errors. V, D and J gene segments were assigned by aligning CDR3 sequences to IMGT reference sequences. Each retained sequence needed at least a six-nucleotide match to both a V gene segment and a J gene segment. A rearrangement was called productive if the CDR3 had no stop codons and remained in frame with V and J, and every other rearrangement was called non-productive. Following IMGT convention, CDR3 was defined as the stretch from the second conserved V-encoded cysteine up to the conserved J-encoded phenylalanine. The earlier analysis of some 550 of the donors excluded any sequence lacking an unambiguous match to a single V gene segment. An earlier analysis of 587 of the donors called V segments functional above 56.7% productive rearrangements and segregating when the between-donor standard deviation exceeded 5%. A statistical classification framework was developed to diagnose cytomegalovirus status using the catalog of TCR beta chain sequences. In a later analysis, TCR nucleotide sequences were compared against IMGT/GENE-DB human TR gene sequences so that V and J genes could be assigned. In a later analysis, CDR3 sequences and most-parsimonious VDJ recombination scenarios were assigned using the TCRdist pipeline. In a later analysis, each TCR beta chain was defined by its CDR3 amino acid sequence together with its V-gene family, and reads lacking a unique V-gene family were excluded. In a later analysis, a few hundred highly shared, low-generation-probability nucleotide sequences were removed to address suspected cross-contamination and a sequencing artifact. A later analysis calculated a clonal expansion index for each public chain from normalized within-repertoire ranks of inferred template counts. Generation probabilities in a later analysis came from a VDJ recombination model fitted to out-of-frame rearrangements, and those results were checked against IGoR. A later analysis scored TCR-TCR, TCR-HLA and TCR-CMV co-occurrence with hypergeometric tests, applying a repertoire-size bias correction to TCR pairs. False discovery rates were estimated in a later analysis by permuting HLA or CMV assignments 20 times. In a later analysis, co-occurring TCRs were grouped using DBSCAN, and TCRdist sequence similarity was added for clustering within HLA-allele-positive subsets. Repertoires with fewer than 30,000 or more than 120,000 public chains, plus five repertoires with anomalous nucleotide sharing, were excluded from co-occurrence clustering. TCRdb retrieved this table from immuneACCESS and kept in-frame rearrangements only. Not all clones are present; in checked studies, unresolved V genes account for under half, and no reason is known for the remainder. The DNA was the basis for D and trimming; V, J and clone size are from that table. The sample table contains 200,000 or so clones; only one count was recorded for around 80% of them. About 0.77% of the sample rests with the top ten.

The cohort comprised some 700 healthy bone marrow donors. Cohort members were all nominally healthy when sampled, although unrecorded immune exposures were likely present. The donor tested CMV seronegative, placing the donor among the 350 to 400 seronegative members of the cohort. A peripheral blood sample was collected from each donor, and TCR beta sequencing was performed on peripheral blood mononuclear cells. Genomic DNA extraction from the blood cell samples was performed with the Qiagen DNeasy Blood Extraction Kit. Note on this clone: Its antigen is still unknown. Base qualities are not recorded, but no much larger clone differs from it by a single base.

From cysteine to phenylalanine, the CDR3 is 16 amino acids long. The CDR3 DNA has 48 bases and is translated from base 1. After removal of 1 base from V and 0 bases from J, the junction retains 6 bases not matched to a gene. Reading the germline V gene (reference sequence) gives CDR1 LNHDA and CDR2 SQIVND. The clonotype originates from a boy aged 2 to 9 in good health and CMV-seronegative. Sample: PBMCs. The chain links TRBV19 with TRBJ2-7, and 7 junctional nucleotides match TRBD1. The base sequence is TGTGCCAGTAGTATAGGACAGGGCGGACACTCCTACGAGCAGTACTTC. It translates as CASSIGQGGHSYEQYF.